This section outlines one TCR beta chain sequence together with its context. The target antigen is unknown. This record comes from a study of cytomegalovirus exposure and HLA in healthy donors. Overall study results and limits: According to an earlier analysis, most TCR beta V segments yielded productive rearrangements about 90% or about 30% of the time. Some highly shared sequence variants likely arose as a pipeline artifact.

A multiplex PCR was run with 60 Vbeta primers and 13 Jbeta primers. Here immunoSEQ multiplex PCR was the method, and the copy in TCRdb shows in-frame clones only, minus some. The sample includes approximately 130,000 clones, 82% of them seen just once. This CDR3 comprises 15 residues. V lost 1 base to trimming and J lost 7 bases, with 17 bases between them. The germline gives CDR1 SGHNT, CDR2 YYREEE (reference sequence). The source of this sequence is a woman between 45 and 60 years old in good health and CMV-seropositive. Sequences were obtained from PBMCs. The chain carries TRBV5-4 and TRBJ2-5; possible D gene TRBD2, 6 bases. CDR3 protein: CASSLPSGTGGTQYF. The CDR3 DNA reads TGTGCCAGCAGCTTGCCGTCCGGGACTGGAGGGACCCAGTACTTC.